This T cell receptor (beta chain) was recovered during a study of T cell responses to AZD1222 COVID-19 vaccine. Study-level information: Second-dose intervals of approximately 4 or approximately 12 weeks were pooled. General study results and limits: Recipients of AZD1222 seropositive at baseline numbered only five or six. The study reported that nearly half of spike-specific TCRs target unmutated variant regions. In a largely white British group with more females than males, clonal diversity was possibly underestimated.

The germline V gene encodes CDR1 SNHLY and CDR2 FYNNEI. The CDR3 spans 14 residues. V was clipped by 5 bases and J by 0 bases, with 9 bases between them. Repertoires were generated with immunoSEQ multiplex PCR, while TCRdb's copy carries only in-frame clones and drops some. The table has around 100,000 clones, approximately 84% seen once. Comment on this clone: Its antigen is not known.

This specimen was peripheral blood, taken on day 0 of AZD1222 vaccination. The receptor's source is an adult in good health. V and J are TRBV2 and TRBJ2-3; D may be TRBD1 (6 bases). CDR3 nucleotide sequence: TGTGCCAGCAGTAGGGACACTAGCACAGATACGCAGTATTTT. It is translated as CASSRDTSTDTQYF.